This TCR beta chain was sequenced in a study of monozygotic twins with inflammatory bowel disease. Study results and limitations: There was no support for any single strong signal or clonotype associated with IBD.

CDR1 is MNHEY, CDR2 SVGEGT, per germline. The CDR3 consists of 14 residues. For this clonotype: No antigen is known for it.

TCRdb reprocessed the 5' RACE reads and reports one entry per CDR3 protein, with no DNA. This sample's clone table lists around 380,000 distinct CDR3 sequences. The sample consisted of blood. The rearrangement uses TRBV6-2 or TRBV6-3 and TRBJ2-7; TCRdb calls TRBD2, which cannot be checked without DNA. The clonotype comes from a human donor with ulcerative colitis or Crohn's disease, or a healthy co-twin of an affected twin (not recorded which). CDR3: CASRNSGTRYEQYF.